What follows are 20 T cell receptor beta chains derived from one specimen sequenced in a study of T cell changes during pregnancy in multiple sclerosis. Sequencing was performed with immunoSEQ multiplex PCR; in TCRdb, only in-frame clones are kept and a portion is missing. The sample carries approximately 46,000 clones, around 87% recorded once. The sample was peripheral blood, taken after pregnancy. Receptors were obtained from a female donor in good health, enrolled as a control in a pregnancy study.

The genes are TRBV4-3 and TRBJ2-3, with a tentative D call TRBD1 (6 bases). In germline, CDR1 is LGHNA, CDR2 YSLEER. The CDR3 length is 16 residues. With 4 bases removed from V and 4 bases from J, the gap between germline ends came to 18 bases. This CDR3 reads CASSRQRGYRADTQYF. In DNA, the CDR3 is TGCGCCAGCAGCCGACAAAGGGGGTATAGGGCAGATACGCAGTATTTT.

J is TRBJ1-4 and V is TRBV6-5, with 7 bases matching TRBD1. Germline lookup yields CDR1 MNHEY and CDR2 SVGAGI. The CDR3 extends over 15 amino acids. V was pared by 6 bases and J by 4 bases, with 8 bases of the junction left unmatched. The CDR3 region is CASRRAGTVNEKLFF. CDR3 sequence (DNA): TGTGCCAGCAGACGCGCCGGGACAGTTAATGAAAAACTGTTTTTT.

In nucleotides, the CDR3 is TGCGCCAGCAGCTCGTCGACAGCGAACACTGAAGCTTTCTTT. Protein sequence: CASSSSTANTEAFF. This rearrangement joins TRBV5-1 to TRBJ1-1; a weak D match, TRBD1 (5 bases). The V end lost 3 bases, the J end lost 1 base, and 10 bases lay between the germline ends. Germline assignment: CDR1 SGHRS and CDR2 YFSETQ. The CDR3 runs 14 residues.

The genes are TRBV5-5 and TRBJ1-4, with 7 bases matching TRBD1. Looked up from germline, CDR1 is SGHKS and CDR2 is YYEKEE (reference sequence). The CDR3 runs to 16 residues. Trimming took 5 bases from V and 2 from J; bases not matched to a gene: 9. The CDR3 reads CASSTLTGVTNEKLFF. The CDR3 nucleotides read TGTGCCAGCAGTACCCTAACAGGGGTGACTAATGAAAAACTGTTTTTT.

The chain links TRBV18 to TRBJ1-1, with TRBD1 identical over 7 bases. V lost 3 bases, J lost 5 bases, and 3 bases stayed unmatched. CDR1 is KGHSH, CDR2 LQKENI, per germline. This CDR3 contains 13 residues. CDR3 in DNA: TGTGCCAGCTCACCGAAGGGGGCGACTGAAGCTTTCTTT. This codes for CASSPKGATEAFF. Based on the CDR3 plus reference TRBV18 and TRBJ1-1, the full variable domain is NAGVMQNPRHLVRRRGQEARLRCSPMKGHSHVYWYRQLPEEGLKFMVYLQKENIIDESGMPKERFSAEFPKEGPSILRIQQVVRGDSAAYFCASSPKGATEAFFGQGTRLTVV.

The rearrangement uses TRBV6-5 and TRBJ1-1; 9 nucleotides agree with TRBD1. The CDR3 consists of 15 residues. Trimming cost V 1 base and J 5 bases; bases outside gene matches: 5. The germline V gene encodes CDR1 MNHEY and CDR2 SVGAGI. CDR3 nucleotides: TGTGCCAGCAGTTACTATCGGGACAGGGTAACTGAAGCTTTCTTT. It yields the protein CASSYYRDRVTEAFF.

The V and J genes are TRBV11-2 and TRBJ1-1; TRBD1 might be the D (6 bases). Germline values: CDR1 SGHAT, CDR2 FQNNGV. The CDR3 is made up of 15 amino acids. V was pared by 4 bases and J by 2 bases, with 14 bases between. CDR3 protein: CASSWIPDRNTEAFF. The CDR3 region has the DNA TGTGCCAGCAGCTGGATCCCGGACAGAAACACTGAAGCTTTCTTT.

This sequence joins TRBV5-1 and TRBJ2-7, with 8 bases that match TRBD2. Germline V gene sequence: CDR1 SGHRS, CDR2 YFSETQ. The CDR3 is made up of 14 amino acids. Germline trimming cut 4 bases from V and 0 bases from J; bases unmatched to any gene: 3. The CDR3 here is CASSPGGGSYEQYF. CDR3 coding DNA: TGCGCCAGCAGCCCCGGGGGGGGCTCCTACGAGCAGTACTTC.

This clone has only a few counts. CDR3 DNA: TGTGCCAGCACCTTCAGGGGGCAGGGGGATGGCTACACCTTC. The encoded protein is CASTFRGQGDGYTF. J is TRBJ1-2 and V is TRBV6-1; 8 bases agree with TRBD1. The trim removed 7 bases at V and 6 bases at J, leaving 10 bases unmatched. The CDR3 is 14 amino acids. From germline, CDR1 is MNHNS and CDR2 SASEGT.

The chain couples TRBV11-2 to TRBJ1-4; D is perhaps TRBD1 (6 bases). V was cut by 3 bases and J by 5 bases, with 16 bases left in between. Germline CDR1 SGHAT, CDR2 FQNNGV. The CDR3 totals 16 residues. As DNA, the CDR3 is TGTGCCAGCAGCTTCCAGGGGCACGGGTTCAATGAAAAACTGTTTTTT. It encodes CASSFQGHGFNEKLFF.

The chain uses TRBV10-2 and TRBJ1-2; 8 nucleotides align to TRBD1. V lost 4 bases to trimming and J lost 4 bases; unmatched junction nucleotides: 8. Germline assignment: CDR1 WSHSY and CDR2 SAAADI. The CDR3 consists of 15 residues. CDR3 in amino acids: CASSADRDYVYGYTF. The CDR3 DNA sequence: TGCGCCAGCAGTGCGGACAGGGACTACGTCTATGGCTACACCTTC.

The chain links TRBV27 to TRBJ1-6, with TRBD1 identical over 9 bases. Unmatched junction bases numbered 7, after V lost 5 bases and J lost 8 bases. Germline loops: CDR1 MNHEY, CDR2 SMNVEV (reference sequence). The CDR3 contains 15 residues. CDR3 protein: CASSGEGQGYSPLHF. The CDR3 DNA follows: TGTGCCAGCAGTGGGGAGGGACAGGGTTATTCACCCCTCCACTTT.

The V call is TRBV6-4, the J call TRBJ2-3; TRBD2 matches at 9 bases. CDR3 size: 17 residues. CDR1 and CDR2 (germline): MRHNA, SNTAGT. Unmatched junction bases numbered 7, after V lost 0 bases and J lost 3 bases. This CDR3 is CASSDSGGGAPTDTQYF. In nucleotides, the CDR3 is TGTGCCAGCAGTGACTCGGGCGGGGGGGCTCCTACAGATACGCAGTATTTT.

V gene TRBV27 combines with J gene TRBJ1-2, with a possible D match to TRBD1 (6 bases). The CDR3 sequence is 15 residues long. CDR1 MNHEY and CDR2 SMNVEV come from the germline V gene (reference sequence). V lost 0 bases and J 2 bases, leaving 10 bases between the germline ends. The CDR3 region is CASSLSIQGNYGYTF. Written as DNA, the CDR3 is TGTGCCAGCAGTTTATCGATACAGGGAAACTATGGCTACACCTTC.

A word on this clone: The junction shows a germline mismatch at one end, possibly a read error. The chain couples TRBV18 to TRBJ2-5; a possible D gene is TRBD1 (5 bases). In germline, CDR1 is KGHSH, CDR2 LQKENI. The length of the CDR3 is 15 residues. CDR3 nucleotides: TGTGCCAGCTCACTCGGGCAGGGAACCCAAGTGACCCAGTACTTC. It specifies CASSLGQGTQVTQYF.

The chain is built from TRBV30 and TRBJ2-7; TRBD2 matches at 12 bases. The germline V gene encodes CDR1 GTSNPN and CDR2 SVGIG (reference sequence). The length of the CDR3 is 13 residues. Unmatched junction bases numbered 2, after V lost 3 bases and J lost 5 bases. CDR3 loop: CAWRLAGGNEQYF. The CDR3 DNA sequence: TGTGCCTGGAGACTAGCGGGAGGCAACGAGCAGTACTTC.

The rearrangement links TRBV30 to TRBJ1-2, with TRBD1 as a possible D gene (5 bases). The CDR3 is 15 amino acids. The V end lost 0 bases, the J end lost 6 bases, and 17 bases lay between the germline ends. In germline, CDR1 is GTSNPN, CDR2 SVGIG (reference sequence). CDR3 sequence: CAWSVQDAFSHGYTF. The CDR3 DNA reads TGTGCCTGGAGTGTACAGGACGCCTTCTCGCATGGCTACACCTTC. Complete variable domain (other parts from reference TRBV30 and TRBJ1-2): SQTIHQWPATLVQPVGSPLSLECTVEGTSNPNLYWYRQAAGRGLQLLFYSVGIGQISSEVPQNLSASRPQDRQFILSSKKLLLSDSGFYLCAWSVQDAFSHGYTFGSGTRLTVV.

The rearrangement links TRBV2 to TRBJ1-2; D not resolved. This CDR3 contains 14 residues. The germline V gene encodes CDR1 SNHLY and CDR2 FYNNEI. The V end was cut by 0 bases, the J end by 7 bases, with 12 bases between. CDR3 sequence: CASSEAYVRVGYTF. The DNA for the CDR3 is TGTGCCAGCAGTGAAGCGTACGTCCGGGTTGGCTACACCTTC.

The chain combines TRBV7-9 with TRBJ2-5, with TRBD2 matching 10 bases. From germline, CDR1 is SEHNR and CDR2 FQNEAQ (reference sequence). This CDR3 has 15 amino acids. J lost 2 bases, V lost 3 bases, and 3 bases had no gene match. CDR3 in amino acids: CASSLTSGSQETQYF. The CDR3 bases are TGTGCCAGCAGCTTGACTAGCGGGTCGCAAGAGACCCAGTACTTC.

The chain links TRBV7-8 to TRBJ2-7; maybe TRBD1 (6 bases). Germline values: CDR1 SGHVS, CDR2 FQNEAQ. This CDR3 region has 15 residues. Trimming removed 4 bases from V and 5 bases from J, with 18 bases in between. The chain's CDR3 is CASSSPGQGKNEQYF. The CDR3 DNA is TGTGCCAGCAGCTCGCCAGGGCAGGGGAAGAACGAGCAGTACTTC.